These T cell receptor beta chains were read from a single sample in a study of beta chain features in type 1 diabetes. The repertoire was sequenced with immunoSEQ multiplex PCR; TCRdb's copy has only in-frame clones and lacks some. The sample has 250,000 to 300,000 clones; 24% are singletons. Sequencing was performed on naive CD4+ T cells from blood. Receptor source: a woman in her twenties or thirties with type 1 diabetes. Both conserved end residues are part of each CDR3. The D gene is left open where the match is weak. Clone size is shown for a subset of rows, as once, few, many or a class of expanded clone.

V: TRBV28
J: TRBJ2-5
size: NA
D: TRBD2
DNA: TGTGCCAGCAGTCCCATGGTCGGGAGGGCCTCGGCGGAGACCCAGTACTTC
CDR3: CASSPMVGRASAETQYF

V: TRBV7-8
J: TRBJ2-5
size: once
D: NA
DNA: TGTGCCAGCAGCTCGACAGGAGAGACCCAGTACTTC
CDR3: CASSSTGETQYF

V: TRBV5-1
J: TRBJ1-5
size: few
D: NA
DNA: TGCGCCAGCAGGACAGGCGAGGATCAGCCCCAGCATTTT
CDR3: CASRTGEDQPQHF

V: TRBV27
J: TRBJ2-7
size: NA
D: NA
DNA: TGTGCCAGCAGTTTTAGGTCAGCGGGCTACGAGCAGTACTTC
CDR3: CASSFRSAGYEQYF

V: TRBV5-1
J: TRBJ2-5
size: NA
D: NA
DNA: TGCGCCAGCAGCTTTGGGGGGTACCAAGAGACCCAGTACTTC
CDR3: CASSFGGYQETQYF

V: TRBV28
J: TRBJ2-3
size: NA
D: NA
DNA: TGTGCCAGCAGTTCTCGAGCAGATACGCAGTATTTT
CDR3: CASSSRADTQYF

V: TRBV7-9
J: TRBJ2-3
size: NA
D: TRBD2
DNA: TGTGCCAGCATTAGGGCCCGGGGACTACTCGTCCCCACAGATACGCAGTATTTT
CDR3: CASIRARGLLVPTDTQYF

V: TRBV5-4
J: TRBJ2-1
size: few
D: TRBD2
DNA: TGTGCCAGCAGCTTGGGACTAGCGGGAGGTGAGCAGTTCTTC
CDR3: CASSLGLAGGEQFF

V: TRBV27
J: TRBJ1-1
size: NA
D: NA
DNA: TGTGCCAGCAGTTCCACCGCGGGACGACTAAACACTGAAGCTTTCTTT
CDR3: CASSSTAGRLNTEAFF

V: TRBV18
J: TRBJ1-2
size: few
D: TRBD1
DNA: TGTGCCAGCTCGCCACAGGGGGCGCCGGGTGGCTACACCTTC
CDR3: CASSPQGAPGGYTF

V: TRBV5-1
J: TRBJ2-3
size: few
D: TRBD2
DNA: TGCGCCAGCAGCTACGCGGGAGTCGGCGCAGATACGCAGTATTTT
CDR3: CASSYAGVGADTQYF

V: TRBV4-1
J: TRBJ1-1
size: NA
D: TRBD1
DNA: TGCGCCAGCAGCCAAATCCTGACAGGGCTGAACACTGAAGCTTTCTTT
CDR3: CASSQILTGLNTEAFF

V: TRBV5-6
J: TRBJ2-6
size: NA
D: TRBD2
DNA: TGTGCCAGCAGCCGGGGGGATTATGGGGCCAACGTCCTGACTTTC
CDR3: CASSRGDYGANVLTF

V: TRBV28
J: TRBJ2-7
size: few
D: TRBD1
DNA: TGTGCCAGCAGCTTCGGACAGGGGGACGAGCAGTACTTC
CDR3: CASSFGQGDEQYF

V: TRBV7-2
J: TRBJ2-3
size: NA
D: NA
DNA: TGTGCCAGCAGCTTCCAGACGGGATACACAGATACGCAGTATTTT
CDR3: CASSFQTGYTDTQYF

V: TRBV30
J: TRBJ1-2
size: NA
D: TRBD1
DNA: TGTGCCTGGAGTGTGGGACAGGGGAGCGGCTACACCTTC
CDR3: CAWSVGQGSGYTF

V: TRBV5-1
J: TRBJ2-1
size: NA
D: TRBD2
DNA: TGCGCCAGCAGCTTAGGGCTAGCGGACAATGAGCAGTTCTTC
CDR3: CASSLGLADNEQFF

V: TRBV14
J: TRBJ2-3
size: few
D: NA
DNA: TGTGCCAGCAGCCAAAGTGGCCTCACAGATACGCAGTATTTT
CDR3: CASSQSGLTDTQYF